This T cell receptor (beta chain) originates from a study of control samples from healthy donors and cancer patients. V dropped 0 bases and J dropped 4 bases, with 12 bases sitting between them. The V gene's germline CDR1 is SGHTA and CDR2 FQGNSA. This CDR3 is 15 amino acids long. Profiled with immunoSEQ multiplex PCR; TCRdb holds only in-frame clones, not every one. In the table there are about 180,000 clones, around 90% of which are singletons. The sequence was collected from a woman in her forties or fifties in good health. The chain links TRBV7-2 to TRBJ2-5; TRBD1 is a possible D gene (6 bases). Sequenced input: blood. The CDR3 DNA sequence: TGTGCCAGCAGCTTAGCTAGTCTAGGGGGAGAGACCCAGTACTTC. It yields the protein CASSLASLGGETQYF.